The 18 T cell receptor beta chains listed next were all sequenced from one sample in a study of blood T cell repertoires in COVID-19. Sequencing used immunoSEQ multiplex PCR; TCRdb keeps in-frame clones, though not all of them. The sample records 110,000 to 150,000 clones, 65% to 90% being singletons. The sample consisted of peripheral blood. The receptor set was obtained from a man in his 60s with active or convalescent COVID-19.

Written as DNA, the CDR3 is TGTGCCTGGAGTGTAACTTGGGTAGGGGATAATAGCAATCAGCCCCAGCATTTT. Amino acids: CAWSVTWVGDNSNQPQHF. The V call is TRBV30, the J call TRBJ1-5; D perhaps matches TRBD1 (5 bases). V shed 0 bases and J shed 0 bases, with 18 bases lying between them. Germline V gene data show CDR1 as GTSNPN and CDR2 as SVGIG (reference sequence). This CDR3 is built from 18 residues. The full variable domain, with the rest looked up from reference TRBV30 and TRBJ1-5, is SQTIHQWPATLVQPVGSPLSLECTVEGTSNPNLYWYRQAAGRGLQLLFYSVGIGQISSEVPQNLSASRPQDRQFILSSKKLLLSDSGFYLCAWSVTWVGDNSNQPQHFGDGTRLSIL.

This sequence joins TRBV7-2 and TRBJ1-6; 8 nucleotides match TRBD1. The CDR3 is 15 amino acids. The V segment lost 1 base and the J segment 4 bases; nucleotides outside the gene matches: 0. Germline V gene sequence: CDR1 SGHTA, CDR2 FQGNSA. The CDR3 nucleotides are TGTGCCAGCAGCTTAGACAGGGGGTATAATTCACCCCTCCACTTT. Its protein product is CASSLDRGYNSPLHF.

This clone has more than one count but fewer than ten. The CDR3 loop reads CASRLQGNTEAFF. The CDR3 DNA reads TGTGCCAGCAGGCTACAGGGGAACACTGAAGCTTTCTTT. The chain recombines TRBV28 with TRBJ1-1; a weak D match, TRBD1 (6 bases). V was cut by 6 bases and J by 1 base, with 9 bases left in between. Germline loops: CDR1 MDHEN, CDR2 SYDVKM. The CDR3 contains 13 residues. Combining the CDR3 with reference TRBV28 and TRBJ1-1 gives the whole variable domain DVKVTQSSRYLVKRTGEKVFLECVQDMDHENMFWYRQDPGLGLRLIYFSYDVKMKEKGDIPEGYSVSREKKERFSLILESASTNQTSMYLCASRLQGNTEAFFGQGTRLTVV.

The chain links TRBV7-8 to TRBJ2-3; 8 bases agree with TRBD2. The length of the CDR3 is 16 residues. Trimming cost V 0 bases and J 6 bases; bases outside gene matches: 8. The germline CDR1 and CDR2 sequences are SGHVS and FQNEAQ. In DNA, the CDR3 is TGTGCCAGCAGCTTAGCTGGTGGGACTAGTCTTGATACGCAGTATTTT. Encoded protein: CASSLAGGTSLDTQYF.

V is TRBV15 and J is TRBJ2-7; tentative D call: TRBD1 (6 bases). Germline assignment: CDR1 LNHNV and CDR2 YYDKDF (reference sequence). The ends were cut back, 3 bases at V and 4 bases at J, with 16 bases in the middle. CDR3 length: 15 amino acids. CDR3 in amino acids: CATSSAFAGQYEQYF. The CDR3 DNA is TGTGCCACCAGCAGCGCCTTCGCCGGACAGTACGAGCAGTACTTC.

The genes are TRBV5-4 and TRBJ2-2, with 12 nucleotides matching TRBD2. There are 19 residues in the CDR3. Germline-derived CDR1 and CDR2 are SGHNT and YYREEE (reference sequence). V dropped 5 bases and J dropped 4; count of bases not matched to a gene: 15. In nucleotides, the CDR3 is TGTGCCAGCAGTCAGCTTAGGACTAGCGGGATGAGGGGCACCGGGGAGCTGTTTTTT. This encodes CASSQLRTSGMRGTGELFF.

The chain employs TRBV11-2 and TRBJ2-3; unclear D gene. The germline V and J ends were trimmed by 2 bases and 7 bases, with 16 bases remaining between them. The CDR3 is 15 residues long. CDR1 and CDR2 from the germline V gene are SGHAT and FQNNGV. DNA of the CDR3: TGTGCCAGCAGCTTACTCGGGTTAAGCGAAAATACGCAGTATTTT. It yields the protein CASSLLGLSENTQYF.

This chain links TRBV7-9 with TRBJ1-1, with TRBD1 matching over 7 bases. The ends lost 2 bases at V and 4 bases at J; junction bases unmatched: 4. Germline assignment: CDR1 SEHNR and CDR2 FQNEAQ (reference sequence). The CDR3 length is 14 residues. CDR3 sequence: CASSLTSGGTEAFF. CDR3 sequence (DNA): TGTGCCAGCAGCTTAACATCAGGGGGCACTGAAGCTTTCTTT.

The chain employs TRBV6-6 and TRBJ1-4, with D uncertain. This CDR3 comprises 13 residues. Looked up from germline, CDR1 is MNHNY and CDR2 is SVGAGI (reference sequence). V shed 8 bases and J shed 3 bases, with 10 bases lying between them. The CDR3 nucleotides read TGTGCCAGCGGAGGGTCTTCTAATGAAAAACTGTTTTTT. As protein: CASGGSSNEKLFF.

Here the CDR3 reads CASSVLAQETQYF. DNA of the CDR3: TGTGCCAGCAGTGTACTAGCCCAAGAGACCCAGTACTTC. The gene calls are TRBV7-9 and TRBJ2-5; a weak D match, TRBD2 (6 bases). CDR3 length: 13 residues. Germline CDR1 and CDR2: SEHNR and FQNEAQ (reference sequence). Trimming removed 6 bases from V and 1 base from J, with 9 bases in between.

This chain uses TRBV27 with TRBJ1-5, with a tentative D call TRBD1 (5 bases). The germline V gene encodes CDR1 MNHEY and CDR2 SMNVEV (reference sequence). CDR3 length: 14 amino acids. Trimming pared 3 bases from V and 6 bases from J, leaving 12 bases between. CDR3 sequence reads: CASSLRGGVQPQHF. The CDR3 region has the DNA TGTGCCAGCAGTTTGCGCGGGGGGGTTCAGCCCCAGCATTTT.

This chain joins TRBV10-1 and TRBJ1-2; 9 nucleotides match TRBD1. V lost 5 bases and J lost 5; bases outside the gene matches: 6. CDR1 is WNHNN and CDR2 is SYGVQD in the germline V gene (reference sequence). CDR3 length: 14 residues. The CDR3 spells CASSPGQGGYGYTF. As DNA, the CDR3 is TGCGCCAGCAGTCCGGGACAGGGAGGGTATGGCTACACCTTC.

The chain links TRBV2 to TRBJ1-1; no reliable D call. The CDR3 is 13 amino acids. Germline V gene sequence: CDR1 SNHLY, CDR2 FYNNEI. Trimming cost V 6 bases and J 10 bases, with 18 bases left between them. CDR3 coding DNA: TGTGCCAGCAGCCGAGGAGCGGGCGGGGTAGCTTTCTTT. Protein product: CASSRGAGGVAFF. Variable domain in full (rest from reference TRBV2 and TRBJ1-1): EPEVTQTPSHQVTQMGQEVILRCVPISNHLYFYWYRQILGQKVEFLVSFYNNEISEKSEIFDDQFSVERPDGSNFTLKIRSTKLEDSAMYFCASSRGAGGVAFFGQGTRLTVV.

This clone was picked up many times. The DNA for the CDR3 is TGTGCCAGCAGGGACGGACAGACCAACACCGGGGAGCTGTTTTTT. This translates into CASRDGQTNTGELFF. This sequence joins TRBV2 and TRBJ2-2; possibly TRBD1 for D (6 bases). Trimming took 6 bases from V and 2 from J, leaving 13 bases between them. The CDR3 spans 15 residues. Germline lookup yields CDR1 SNHLY and CDR2 FYNNEI.

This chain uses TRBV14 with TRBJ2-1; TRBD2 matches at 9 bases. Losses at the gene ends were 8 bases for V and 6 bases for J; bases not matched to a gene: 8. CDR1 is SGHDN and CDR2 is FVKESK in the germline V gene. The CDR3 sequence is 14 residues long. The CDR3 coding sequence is TGTGCCAGCTGTGCGGGGGGGGATCTCAATGAGCAGTTCTTC. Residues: CASCAGGDLNEQFF. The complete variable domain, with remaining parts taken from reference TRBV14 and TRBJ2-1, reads EAGVTQFPSHSVIEKGQTVTLRCDPISGHDNLYWYRRVMGKEIKFLLHFVKESKQDESGMPNNRFLAERTGGTYSTLKVQPAELEDSGVYFCASCAGGDLNEQFFGPGTRLTVL.

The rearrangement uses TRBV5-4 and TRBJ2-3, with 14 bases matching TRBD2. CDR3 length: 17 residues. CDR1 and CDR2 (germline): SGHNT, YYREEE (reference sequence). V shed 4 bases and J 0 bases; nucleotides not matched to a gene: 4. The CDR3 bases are TGTGCCAGCAGCATAGGACTAGCGGGGGGTAGCACAGATACGCAGTATTTT. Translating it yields CASSIGLAGGSTDTQYF. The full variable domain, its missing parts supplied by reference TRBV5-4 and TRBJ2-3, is ETGVTQSPTHLIKTRGQQVTLRCSSQSGHNTVSWYQQALGQGPQFIFQYYREEENGRGNFPPRFSGLQFPNYSSELNVNALELDDSALYLCASSIGLAGGSTDTQYFGPGTRLTVL.

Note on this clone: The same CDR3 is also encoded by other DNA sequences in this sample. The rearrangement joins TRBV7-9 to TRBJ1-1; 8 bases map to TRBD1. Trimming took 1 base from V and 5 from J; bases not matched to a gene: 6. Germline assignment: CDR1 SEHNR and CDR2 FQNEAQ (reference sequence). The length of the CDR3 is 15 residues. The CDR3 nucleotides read TGTGCCAGCAGCTTAGGGCAGGGGGCGCGTACTGAAGCTTTCTTT. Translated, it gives CASSLGQGARTEAFF.

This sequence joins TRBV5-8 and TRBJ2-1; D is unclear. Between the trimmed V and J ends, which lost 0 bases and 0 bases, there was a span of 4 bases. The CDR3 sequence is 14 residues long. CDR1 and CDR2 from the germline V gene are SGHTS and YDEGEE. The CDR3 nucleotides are TGTGCCAGCAGCTTGGCGAGCTCCTACAATGAGCAGTTCTTC. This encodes CASSLASSYNEQFF.